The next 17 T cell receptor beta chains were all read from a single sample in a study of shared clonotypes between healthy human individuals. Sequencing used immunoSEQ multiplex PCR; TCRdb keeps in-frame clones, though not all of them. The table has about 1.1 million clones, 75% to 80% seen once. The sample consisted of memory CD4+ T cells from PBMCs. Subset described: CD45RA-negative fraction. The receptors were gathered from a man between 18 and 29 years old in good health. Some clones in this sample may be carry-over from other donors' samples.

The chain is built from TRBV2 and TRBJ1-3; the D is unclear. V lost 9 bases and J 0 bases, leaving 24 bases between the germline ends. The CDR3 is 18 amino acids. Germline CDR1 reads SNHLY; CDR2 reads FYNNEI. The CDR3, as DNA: TGTGCCAGTACCGCCGCCCCCCAGCTCCAGCGCTCTGGAAACACCATATATTTT. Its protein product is CASTAAPQLQRSGNTIYF.

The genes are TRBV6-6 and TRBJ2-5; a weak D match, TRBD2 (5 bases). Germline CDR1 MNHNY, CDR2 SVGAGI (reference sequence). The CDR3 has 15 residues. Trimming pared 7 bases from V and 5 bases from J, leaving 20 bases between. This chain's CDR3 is CASTLRGPGWETQYF. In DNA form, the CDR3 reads TGTGCCAGCACTTTACGAGGACCGGGATGGGAGACCCAGTACTTC.

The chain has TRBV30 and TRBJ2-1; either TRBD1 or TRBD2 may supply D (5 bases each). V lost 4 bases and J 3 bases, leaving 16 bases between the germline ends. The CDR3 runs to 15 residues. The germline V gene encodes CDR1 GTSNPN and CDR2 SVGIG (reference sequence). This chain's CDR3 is CAWITGRRLYNEQFF. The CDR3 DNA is TGTGCCTGGATCACGGGACGGAGACTCTACAATGAGCAGTTCTTC.

The CDR3 loop is CASSPGTGNNEQYF. The CDR3 coding sequence is TGTGCCAGCAGCCCCGGGACAGGGAACAACGAGCAGTACTTC. This chain links TRBV7-6 with TRBJ2-7; 9 bases agree with TRBD1. CDR1 and CDR2 (germline): SGHVS, FNYEAQ. With V trimmed by 5 bases and J by 5 bases, 7 bases remained unmatched. The length of the CDR3 is 14 residues.

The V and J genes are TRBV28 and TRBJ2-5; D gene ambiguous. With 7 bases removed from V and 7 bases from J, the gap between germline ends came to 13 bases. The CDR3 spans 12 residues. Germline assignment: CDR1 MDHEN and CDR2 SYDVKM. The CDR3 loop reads CASTATWGTQYF. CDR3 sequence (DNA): TGTGCCAGCACCGCGACGTGGGGGACCCAGTACTTC.

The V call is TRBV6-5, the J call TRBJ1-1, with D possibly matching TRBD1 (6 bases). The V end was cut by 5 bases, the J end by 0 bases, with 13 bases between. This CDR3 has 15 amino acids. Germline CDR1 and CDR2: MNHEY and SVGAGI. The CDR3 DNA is TGTGCCAGCAGTCCGACCGGGACAATGAACACTGAAGCTTTCTTT. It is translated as CASSPTGTMNTEAFF.

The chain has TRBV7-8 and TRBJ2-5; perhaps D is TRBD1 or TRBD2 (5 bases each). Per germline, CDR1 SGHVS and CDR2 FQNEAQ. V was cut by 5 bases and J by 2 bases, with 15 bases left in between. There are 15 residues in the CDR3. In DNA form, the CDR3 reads TGTGCCAGCAGCCCTAGCCGGGACGGACAAGAGACCCAGTACTTC. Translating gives CASSPSRDGQETQYF.

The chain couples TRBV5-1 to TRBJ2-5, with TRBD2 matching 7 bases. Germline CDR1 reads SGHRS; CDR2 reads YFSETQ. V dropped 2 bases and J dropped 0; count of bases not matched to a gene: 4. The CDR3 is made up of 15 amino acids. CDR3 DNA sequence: TGCGCCAGCAGCTTTCTACTAGCGAACCAAGAGACCCAGTACTTC. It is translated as CASSFLLANQETQYF.

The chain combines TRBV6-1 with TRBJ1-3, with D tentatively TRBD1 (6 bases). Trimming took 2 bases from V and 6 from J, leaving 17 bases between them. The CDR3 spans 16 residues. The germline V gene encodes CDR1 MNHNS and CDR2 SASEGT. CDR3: CASSEIRTGQKNTIYF. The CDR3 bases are TGTGCCAGCAGTGAAATACGTACAGGGCAAAAAAACACCATATATTTT.

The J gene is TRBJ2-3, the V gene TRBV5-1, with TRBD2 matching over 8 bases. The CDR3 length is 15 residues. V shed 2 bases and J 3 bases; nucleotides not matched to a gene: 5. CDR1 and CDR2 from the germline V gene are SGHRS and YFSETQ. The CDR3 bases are TGCGCCAGCAGCTTCGGCGGGAGGAGAACAGATACGCAGTATTTT. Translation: CASSFGGRRTDTQYF.

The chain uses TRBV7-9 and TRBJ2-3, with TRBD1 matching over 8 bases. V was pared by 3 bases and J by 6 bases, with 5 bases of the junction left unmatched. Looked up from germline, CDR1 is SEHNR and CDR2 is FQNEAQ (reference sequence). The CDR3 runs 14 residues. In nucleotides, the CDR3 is TGTGCCAGCAGCTTTTGGACAGGGCAGGATACGCAGTATTTT. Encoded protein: CASSFWTGQDTQYF.

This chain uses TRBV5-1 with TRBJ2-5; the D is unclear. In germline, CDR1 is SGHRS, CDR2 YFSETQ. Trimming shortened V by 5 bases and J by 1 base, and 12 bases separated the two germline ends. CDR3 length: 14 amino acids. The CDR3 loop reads CASSHTPTQETQYF. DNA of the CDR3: TGCGCCAGCAGTCATACACCGACCCAAGAGACCCAGTACTTC.

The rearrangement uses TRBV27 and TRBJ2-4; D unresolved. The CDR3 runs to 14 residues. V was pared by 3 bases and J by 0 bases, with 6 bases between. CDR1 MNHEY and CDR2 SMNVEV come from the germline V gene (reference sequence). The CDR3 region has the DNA TGTGCCAGCAGTTTCAGACTAGCCAAAAACATTCAGTACTTC. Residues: CASSFRLAKNIQYF.

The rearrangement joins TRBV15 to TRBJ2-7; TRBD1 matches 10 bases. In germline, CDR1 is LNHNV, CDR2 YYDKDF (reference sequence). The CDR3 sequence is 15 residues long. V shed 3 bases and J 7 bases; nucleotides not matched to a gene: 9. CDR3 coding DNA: TGTGCCACCAGCAGGGAGGGACAGGGGCCGGGGGAGCAGTACTTC. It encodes CATSREGQGPGEQYF.

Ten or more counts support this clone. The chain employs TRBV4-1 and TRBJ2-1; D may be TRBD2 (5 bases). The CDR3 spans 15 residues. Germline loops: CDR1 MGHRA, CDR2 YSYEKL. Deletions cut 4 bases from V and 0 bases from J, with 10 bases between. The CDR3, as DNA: TGCGCCAGCAGCCCAAGCGGTAGCTCCTACAATGAGCAGTTCTTC. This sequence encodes CASSPSGSSYNEQFF.

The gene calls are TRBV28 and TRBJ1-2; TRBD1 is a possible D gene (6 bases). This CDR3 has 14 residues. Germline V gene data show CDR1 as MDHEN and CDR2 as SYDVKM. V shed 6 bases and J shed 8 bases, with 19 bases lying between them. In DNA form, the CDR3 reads TGTGCCAGCAGGCCGAACCTTAGGGGGACCGGCTACACCTTC. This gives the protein CASRPNLRGTGYTF.

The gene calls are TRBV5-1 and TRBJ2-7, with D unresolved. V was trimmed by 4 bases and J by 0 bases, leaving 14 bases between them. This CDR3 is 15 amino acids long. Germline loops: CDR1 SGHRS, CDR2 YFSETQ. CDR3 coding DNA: TGCGCCAGCAGCCGGACGGCGTCCAGCTCCTACGAGCAGTACTTC. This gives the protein CASSRTASSSYEQYF.